This T cell receptor (beta chain) was sequenced for a study of blood T cell repertoires in COVID-19. On the study more broadly: Whether acute or convalescent, the COVID-19 samples came from the United States, Italy and Spain.

The junction had 13 bases not matched to a gene; V was cut back by 3 bases and J by 10 bases. The length of the CDR3 is 16 residues. The germline CDR1 and CDR2 sequences are SGHKS and YYEKEE (reference sequence). Method: immunoSEQ multiplex PCR; TCRdb's copy keeps in-frame clones and lacks some. The sample yields roughly 230,000 clones, approximately 84% seen once. Assignments of participants to cohorts depended upon their own reported clinical history. Sequencing was performed on PBMCs or T cells enriched from blood (not recorded which). The source is a man between 50 and 59 years old who had recovered from COVID-19. The chain has TRBV5-5 and TRBJ1-6; 7 bases fit TRBD1. CDR3 nucleotides: TGTGCCAGCAGCTCCCCCGGGTCAGGGGGAGGATCACCCCTCCACTTT. This sequence encodes CASSSPGSGGGSPLHF.